The 21 T cell receptor beta chains in this list originate from one sample, sequenced in a study of regulatory T cells in long-lasting Graves disease. Libraries of TCR beta came from iRepertoire HTBI primers plus Arm-PCR of CDR3 regions. TCRdb re-derived calls from the multiplex PCR reads in MiXCR, one entry per CDR3 protein. The data show over 400,000 distinct CDR3 sequences, with about 15% seen just once and about a sixth held by the top ten. Time point in this sample: newly diagnosed GD, antithyroid drugs for less than 3 months. Construction of the TCR library relied on RNA isolated from PBMCs. The same specimen was also included in a second study, on T cells in Graves' hyperthyroidism and ophthalmopathy.

Sample: peripheral blood mononuclear cells (PBMCs), taken at new diagnosis, from a patient treated with antithyroid drugs. The receptors here all came from a woman in her forties or fifties with Graves disease.

This clonotype has ten or more counts. This chain connects TRBV28 to TRBJ1-5, with D unclear. The CDR3 covers 12 residues. The V gene lost 1 base and the J gene lost 6 bases, with 4 bases spanning the gap. From germline, CDR1 is MDHEN and CDR2 SYDVKM. CDR3 DNA: TGTGCCAGCAGTTTATCCAGTCAGCCCCAGCATTTT. It codes for CASSLSSQPQHF.

This clonotype has more than one count but fewer than ten. A much larger clone sits a single nucleotide away, making a read error possible. This chain uses TRBV5-5 with TRBJ2-5; a possible D gene is TRBD1 (6 bases). The CDR3 consists of 15 residues. Germline V gives CDR1 SGHKS, CDR2 YYEKEE (reference sequence). The CDR3 sequence is CASSLGTEYQGTQYF. CDR3 coding DNA: TGTGCCAGCAGCTTGGGGACAGAATACCAAGGGACCCAGTACTTC. Complete variable domain (other parts from reference TRBV5-5 and TRBJ2-5): DAGVTQSPTHLIKTRGQQVTLRCSPISGHKSVSWYQQVLGQGPQFIFQYYEKEERGRGNFPDRFSARQFPNYSSELNVNALLLGDSALYLCASSLGTEYQGTQYFGPGTRLLVL.

This clonotype was counted at least ten times. For the CDR3, the DNA is TGTGCCTGGAGTGTACGTGGACAGGGGAACACTGAAGCTTTCTTT. Protein sequence: CAWSVRGQGNTEAFF. The chain links TRBV30 to TRBJ1-1, with 8 bases aligning to TRBD1. After removal of 0 bases from V and 1 base from J, the junction contained 4 bases not matched to a gene. In germline, CDR1 is GTSNPN, CDR2 SVGIG (reference sequence). The CDR3 loop spans 15 amino acids.

The chain combines TRBV19 with TRBJ2-1; the D is unclear. Germline V gene data show CDR1 as LNHDA and CDR2 as SQIVND (reference sequence). The germline V and J ends were trimmed by 0 bases and 4 bases, with 1 base remaining between them. This CDR3 region has 12 residues. In nucleotides, the CDR3 is TGTGCCAGTAGTATAGATTACAATGAGCAGTTCTTC. As protein: CASSIDYNEQFF.

This sequence joins TRBV18 and TRBJ2-1; the D gene is possibly TRBD2 (6 bases). Deletions cut 2 bases from V and 5 bases from J, with 16 bases between. Germline V gene data show CDR1 as KGHSH and CDR2 as LQKENI. The CDR3 loop spans 16 amino acids. Here the CDR3 reads CASSPDRDLGHNEQFF. CDR3 sequence (DNA): TGTGCCAGCTCACCAGACCGGGACTTGGGTCACAATGAGCAGTTCTTC. Full variable domain (missing parts from reference TRBV18 and TRBJ2-1): NAGVMQNPRHLVRRRGQEARLRCSPMKGHSHVYWYRQLPEEGLKFMVYLQKENIIDESGMPKERFSAEFPKEGPSILRIQQVVRGDSAAYFCASSPDRDLGHNEQFFGPGTRLTVL.

This clonotype was counted a few times. The V call is TRBV4-2, the J call TRBJ1-6; the D gene is possibly TRBD1 (6 bases). Germline V lookup: CDR1 LGHNA, CDR2 YNFKEQ. Trimming took 0 bases from V and 7 from J, leaving 13 bases between them. The CDR3 runs 16 residues. CDR3 nucleotides: TGTGCCAGCAGCCAAGAAACAGGGATAATAAATTCACCCCTCCACTTT. Its protein is CASSQETGIINSPLHF.

V and J are TRBV5-1 and TRBJ2-7, with 12 bases fitting TRBD2. Germline loops: CDR1 SGHRS, CDR2 YFSETQ. CDR3 length: 18 residues. V shed 2 bases and J 2 bases; nucleotides not matched to a gene: 11. The CDR3 bases are TGCGCCAGCAGCTTAGAGCCGGGGACTAGCGGGCTTACCTACGAGCAGTACTTC. Protein: CASSLEPGTSGLTYEQYF.

This clonotype was recorded many times. This chain connects TRBV7-2 to TRBJ1-5; 10 bases map to TRBD1. Germline CDR1 and CDR2: SGHTA and FQGNSA. The CDR3 runs to 16 residues. J lost 4 bases, V lost 4 bases, and 7 bases had no gene match. The CDR3 spells CASSSYPGQGNQPQHF. The CDR3 nucleotides are TGTGCCAGCAGCTCCTACCCGGGACAGGGGAATCAGCCCCAGCATTTT.

The chain recombines TRBV9 with TRBJ2-2; 9 bases map to TRBD1. Germline V gene sequence: CDR1 SGDLS, CDR2 YYNGEE. This CDR3 region has 16 residues. V was pared by 2 bases and J by 4 bases, with 6 bases of the junction left unmatched. DNA for the CDR3: TGTGCCAGCAGCGTCCACAGGGGGCTGGTCACCGGGGAGCTGTTTTTT. It yields the protein CASSVHRGLVTGELFF.

V and J are TRBV28 and TRBJ2-1; 13 nucleotides align to TRBD2. CDR1 and CDR2 (germline): MDHEN, SYDVKM. The CDR3 consists of 18 residues. J lost 1 base, V lost 3 bases, and 6 bases had no gene match. The CDR3 is CASSFAPGLAGSYNEQFF. CDR3 nucleotide sequence: TGTGCCAGCAGTTTCGCCCCGGGACTAGCGGGATCCTACAATGAGCAGTTCTTC.

This clonotype showed up many times. The CDR3 DNA is TGTGCCAGCAGGCAGGGACAGCCGACCTACGAGCAGTACTTC. Protein product: CASRQGQPTYEQYF. The chain links TRBV28 to TRBJ2-7, with 7 bases identical to TRBD1. There are 14 residues in the CDR3. J lost 2 bases, V lost 6 bases, and 7 bases had no gene match. CDR1 is MDHEN, CDR2 SYDVKM, per germline.

At least ten counts were recorded for this clonotype. The chain uses TRBV6-1 and TRBJ2-2, with 11 bases fitting TRBD2. Germline CDR1 and CDR2: MNHNS and SASEGT. V was clipped by 5 bases and J by 1 base; unmatched bases: 18. The CDR3 contains 21 residues. The CDR3, as DNA: TGTGCCAGCAGTCCTTTATTACTCCTCCTCGGGACTAGCGGGAACACCGGGGAGCTGTTTTTT. It encodes CASSPLLLLLGTSGNTGELFF.

In DNA form, the CDR3 reads TGTGCCAGCAGTGGACAGAGCTCCTATAATTCACCCCTCCACTTT. The encoded protein is CASSGQSSYNSPLHF. The chain couples TRBV2 to TRBJ1-6, with a weak D call TRBD1 (5 bases). V was trimmed by 4 bases and J by 0 bases, leaving 7 bases between them. This CDR3 is built from 15 residues. Germline-derived CDR1 and CDR2 are SNHLY and FYNNEI.

The chain uses TRBV5-1 and TRBJ1-2; 9 bases map to TRBD1. The CDR3 spans 15 residues. After removal of 4 bases from V and 5 bases from J, the junction contained 9 bases not matched to a gene. CDR1 SGHRS and CDR2 YFSETQ come from the germline V gene. CDR3 amino acids: CASSPGPGQGYGYTF. DNA of the CDR3: TGCGCCAGCAGCCCAGGTCCGGGACAGGGATATGGCTACACCTTC.

This clonotype was observed once. The chain recombines TRBV11-3 with TRBJ2-7, with D possibly being TRBD1 (6 bases). V lost 3 bases and J 2 bases, leaving 14 bases between the germline ends. The CDR3 contains 15 residues. The germline CDR1 and CDR2 sequences are SGHNT and YENEEA. The CDR3 loop reads CASSFPRDTTYEQYF. CDR3 coding DNA: TGTGCCAGCAGCTTCCCCCGGGACACAACCTACGAGCAGTACTTC.

This clonotype was seen a handful of times. The chain carries TRBV5-6 and TRBJ1-2, with a possible D match to TRBD1 (5 bases). The CDR3 consists of 15 residues. Germline lookup yields CDR1 SGHDT and CDR2 YYEEEE. V shed 4 bases and J shed 3 bases, with 16 bases lying between them. For the CDR3, the DNA is TGTGCCAGCAGCGATCGAGGGGAAAGAGACTATGGCTACACCTTC. Translating it yields CASSDRGERDYGYTF.

The chain uses TRBV5-1 and TRBJ2-7, with 9 bases matching TRBD2. J gave up 5 bases and V 2 bases, and 5 bases lay outside the gene matches. Germline CDR1 reads SGHRS; CDR2 reads YFSETQ. This CDR3 has 14 amino acids. The CDR3 is CASSFAGGNDEQYF. CDR3 coding DNA: TGCGCCAGCAGCTTCGCGGGAGGGAATGACGAGCAGTACTTC.

This clonotype was found many times. The rearrangement joins TRBV7-3 to TRBJ1-1; 8 bases are a match to TRBD1. The junction had 2 bases not matched to a gene; V was cut back by 4 bases and J by 1 base. In germline, CDR1 is SGHTA, CDR2 FQGTGA. The CDR3 is made up of 14 amino acids. CDR3 region: CASSSQGANTEAFF. The CDR3 DNA is TGTGCCAGCAGCTCGCAGGGGGCGAACACTGAAGCTTTCTTT.

This clonotype was recorded many times. The gene calls are TRBV7-8 and TRBJ2-5, with D maybe TRBD2 (6 bases). V gave up 4 bases and J gave up 3 bases, with 12 bases separating them. The CDR3 runs to 14 residues. Looked up from germline, CDR1 is SGHVS and CDR2 is FQNEAQ. In DNA, the CDR3 is TGTGCCAGCAGCTCACGGAGGGCTAAAGAGACCCAGTACTTC. Translating it yields CASSSRRAKETQYF.

This clonotype has at least ten counts. V gene TRBV11-2 combines with J gene TRBJ2-5; the D is unclear. This CDR3 contains 13 residues. Germline V gives CDR1 SGHAT, CDR2 FQNNGV. V shed 5 bases and J shed 5 bases, with 12 bases lying between them. In nucleotides, the CDR3 is TGTGCCAGCAGCCGGGTTTTTCGCGAGACCCAGTACTTC. This encodes CASSRVFRETQYF.

Comments on this clonotype: A much larger clone differs from this one at a single base, so this may be a read error. V and J are TRBV24-1 and TRBJ2-3, with 8 positions matching TRBD1. The CDR3 has 18 residues. The germline V gene has CDR1 KGHDR and CDR2 SFDVKD. CDR3: CTTSDNYPDRGNTDTQYF. In nucleotides, the CDR3 is TGTACCACCAGTGATAACTACCCAGACAGGGGAAACACAGATACGCAGTATTTT.